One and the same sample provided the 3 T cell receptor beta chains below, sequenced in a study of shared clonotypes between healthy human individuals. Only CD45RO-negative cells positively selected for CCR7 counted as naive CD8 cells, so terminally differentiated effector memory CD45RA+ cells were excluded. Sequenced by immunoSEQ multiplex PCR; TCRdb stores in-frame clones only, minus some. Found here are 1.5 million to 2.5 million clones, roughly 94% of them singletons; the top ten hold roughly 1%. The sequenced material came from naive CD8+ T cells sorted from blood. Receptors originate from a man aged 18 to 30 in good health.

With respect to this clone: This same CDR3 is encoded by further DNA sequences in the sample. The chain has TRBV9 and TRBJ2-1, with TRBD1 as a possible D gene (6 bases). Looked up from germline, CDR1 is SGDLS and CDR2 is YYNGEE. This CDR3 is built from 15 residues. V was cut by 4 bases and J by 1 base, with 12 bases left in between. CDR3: CASSPEGGSYNEQFF. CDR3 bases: TGTGCCAGCAGCCCTGAAGGGGGATCCTACAATGAGCAGTTCTTC.

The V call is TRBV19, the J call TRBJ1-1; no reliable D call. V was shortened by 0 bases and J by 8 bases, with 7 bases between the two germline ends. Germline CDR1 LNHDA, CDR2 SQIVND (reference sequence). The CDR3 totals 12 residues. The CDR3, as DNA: TGTGCCAGTAGTATAGATGGGAGAGAAGCTTTCTTT. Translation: CASSIDGREAFF. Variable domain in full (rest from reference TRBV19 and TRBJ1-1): DGGITQSPKYLFRKEGQNVTLSCEQNLNHDAMYWYRQDPGQGLRLIYYSQIVNDFQKGDIAEGYSVSREKKESFPLTVTSAQKNPTAFYLCASSIDGREAFFGQGTRLTVV.

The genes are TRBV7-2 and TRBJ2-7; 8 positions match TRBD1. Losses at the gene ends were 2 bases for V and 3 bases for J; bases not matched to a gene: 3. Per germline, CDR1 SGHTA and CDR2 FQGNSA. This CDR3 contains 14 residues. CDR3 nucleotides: TGTGCCAGCAGCTTATTCGGACAGGGCTACGAGCAGTACTTC. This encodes CASSLFGQGYEQYF.